The T cell receptor beta chain under discussion was sequenced for a study of blood T cells in healthy people across ages. A sample-barcoded 5' primer and a J-beta primer mix were used in a second PCR of about 7 to 12 cycles. One entry per CDR3 protein, called by TCRdb with MiXCR from the 5' RACE reads. The sample lists over 1,500,000 distinct CDR3 sequences, about 49% occurring once. This clonotype was detected a few times. J gave up 0 bases and V 4 bases, and 17 bases lay outside the gene matches. This CDR3 region has 20 residues. Germline CDR1 and CDR2: SGHTA and FQGNSA. The chain is built from TRBV7-2 and TRBJ2-1; TRBD2 matches at 8 bases. The receptor comes from a woman in her forties in good health. Sequencing was carried out using blood. The CDR3 loop is CASSSRLTGGSVSSYNEQFF. The CDR3 DNA sequence: TGTGCCAGCAGCTCCCGCCTGACGGGGGGGTCCGTTAGCTCCTACAATGAGCAGTTCTTC.